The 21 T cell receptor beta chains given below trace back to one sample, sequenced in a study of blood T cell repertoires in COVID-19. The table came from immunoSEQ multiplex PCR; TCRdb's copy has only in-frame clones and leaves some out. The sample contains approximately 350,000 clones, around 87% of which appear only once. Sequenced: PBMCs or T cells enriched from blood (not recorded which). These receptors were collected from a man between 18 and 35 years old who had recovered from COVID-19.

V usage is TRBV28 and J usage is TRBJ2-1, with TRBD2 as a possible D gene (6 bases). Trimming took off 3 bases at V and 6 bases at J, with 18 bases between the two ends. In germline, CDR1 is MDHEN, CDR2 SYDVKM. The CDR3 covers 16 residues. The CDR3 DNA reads TGTGCCAGCAGTTTTCCCACCGGGGGAAGGGCCAATGAGCAGTTCTTC. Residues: CASSFPTGGRANEQFF. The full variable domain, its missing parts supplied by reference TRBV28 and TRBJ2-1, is DVKVTQSSRYLVKRTGEKVFLECVQDMDHENMFWYRQDPGLGLRLIYFSYDVKMKEKGDIPEGYSVSREKKERFSLILESASTNQTSMYLCASSFPTGGRANEQFFGPGTRLTVL.

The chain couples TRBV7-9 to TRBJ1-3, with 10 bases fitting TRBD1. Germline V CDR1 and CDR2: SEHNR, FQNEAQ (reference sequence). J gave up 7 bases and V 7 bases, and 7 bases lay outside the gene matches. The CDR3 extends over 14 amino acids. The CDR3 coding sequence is TGTGCCAGCACCCCGACAGGGGGCCGTAACACCATATATTTT. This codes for CASTPTGGRNTIYF.

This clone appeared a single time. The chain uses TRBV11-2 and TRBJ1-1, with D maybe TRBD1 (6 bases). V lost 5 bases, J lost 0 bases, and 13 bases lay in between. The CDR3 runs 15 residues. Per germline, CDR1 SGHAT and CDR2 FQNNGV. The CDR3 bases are TGTGCCAGCAGCCTGATACAGGGCTTGAACACTGAAGCTTTCTTT. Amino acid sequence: CASSLIQGLNTEAFF.

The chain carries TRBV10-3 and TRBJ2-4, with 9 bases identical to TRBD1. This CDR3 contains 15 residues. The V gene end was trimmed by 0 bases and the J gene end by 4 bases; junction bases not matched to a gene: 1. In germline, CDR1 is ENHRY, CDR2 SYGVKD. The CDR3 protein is CAISESGTGKNIQYF. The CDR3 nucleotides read TGTGCCATCAGTGAGTCGGGGACAGGGAAAAACATTCAGTACTTC.

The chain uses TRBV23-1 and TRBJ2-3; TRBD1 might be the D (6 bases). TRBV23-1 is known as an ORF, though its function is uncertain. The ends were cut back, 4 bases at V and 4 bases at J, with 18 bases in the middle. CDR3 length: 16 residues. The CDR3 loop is CASSPTQGHAADTQYF. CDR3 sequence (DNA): TGCGCCAGCAGTCCCACACAGGGCCATGCGGCAGATACGCAGTATTTT.

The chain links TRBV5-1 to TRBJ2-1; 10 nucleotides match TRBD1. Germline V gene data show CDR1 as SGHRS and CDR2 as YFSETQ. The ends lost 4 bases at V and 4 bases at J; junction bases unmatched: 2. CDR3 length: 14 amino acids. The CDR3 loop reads CASSQGQGYNEQFF. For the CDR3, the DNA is TGCGCCAGCAGCCAGGGACAGGGGTACAATGAGCAGTTCTTC.

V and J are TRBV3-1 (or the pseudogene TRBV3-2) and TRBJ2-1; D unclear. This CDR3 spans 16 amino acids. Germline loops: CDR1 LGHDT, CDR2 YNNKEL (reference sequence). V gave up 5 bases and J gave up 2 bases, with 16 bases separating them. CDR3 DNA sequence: TGTGCCAGCAGCTCCACCCTGAAACCTACCTACAATGAGCAGTTCTTC. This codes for CASSSTLKPTYNEQFF.

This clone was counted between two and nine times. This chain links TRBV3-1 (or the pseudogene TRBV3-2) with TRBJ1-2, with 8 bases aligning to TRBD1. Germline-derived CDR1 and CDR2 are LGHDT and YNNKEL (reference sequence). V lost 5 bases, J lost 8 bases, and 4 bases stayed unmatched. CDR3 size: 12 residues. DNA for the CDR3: TGTGCCAGCAGCACGACAGGGGTCGGCTACACCTTC. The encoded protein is CASSTTGVGYTF.

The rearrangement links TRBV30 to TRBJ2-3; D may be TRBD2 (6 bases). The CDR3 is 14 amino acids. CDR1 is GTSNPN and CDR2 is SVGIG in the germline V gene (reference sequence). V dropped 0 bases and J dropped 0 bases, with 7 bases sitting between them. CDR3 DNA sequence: TGTGCCTGGAGTGTAGGAGGGAGCACAGATACGCAGTATTTT. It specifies CAWSVGGSTDTQYF.

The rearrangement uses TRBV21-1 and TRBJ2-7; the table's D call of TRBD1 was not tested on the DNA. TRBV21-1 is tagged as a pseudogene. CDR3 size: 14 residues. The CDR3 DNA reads TGTGCCAGCAGGAGACAGGGGGTTTTCTACGAGCAGTACTTC. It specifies CASRRQGVFYEQYF.

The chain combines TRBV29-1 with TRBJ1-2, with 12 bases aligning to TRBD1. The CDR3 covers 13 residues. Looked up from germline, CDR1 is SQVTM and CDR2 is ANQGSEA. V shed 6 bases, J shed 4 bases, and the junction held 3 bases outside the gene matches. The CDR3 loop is CSVGTGGSYGYTF. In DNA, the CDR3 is TGCAGCGTGGGGACAGGGGGCTCCTATGGCTACACCTTC.

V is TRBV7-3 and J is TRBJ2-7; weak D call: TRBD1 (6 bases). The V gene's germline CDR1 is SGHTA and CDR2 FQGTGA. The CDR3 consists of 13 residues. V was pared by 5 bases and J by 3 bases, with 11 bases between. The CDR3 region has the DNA TGTGCCAGCAGCCCTGGGACAATCTACGAGCAGTACTTC. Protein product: CASSPGTIYEQYF.

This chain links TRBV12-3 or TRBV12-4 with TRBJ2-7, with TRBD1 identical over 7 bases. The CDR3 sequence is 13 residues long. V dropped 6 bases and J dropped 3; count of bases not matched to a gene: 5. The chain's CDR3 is CASRPGTDYEQYF. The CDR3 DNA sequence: TGTGCCAGCAGACCAGGGACAGACTACGAGCAGTACTTC.

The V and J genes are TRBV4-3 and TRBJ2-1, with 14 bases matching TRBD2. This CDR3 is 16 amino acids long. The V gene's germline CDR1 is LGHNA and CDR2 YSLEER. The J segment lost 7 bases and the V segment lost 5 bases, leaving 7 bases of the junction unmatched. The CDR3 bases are TGCGCCAGCAGCTCCTGGACTAGCGGGAGGAAAAATGAGCAGTTCTTC. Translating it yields CASSSWTSGRKNEQFF.

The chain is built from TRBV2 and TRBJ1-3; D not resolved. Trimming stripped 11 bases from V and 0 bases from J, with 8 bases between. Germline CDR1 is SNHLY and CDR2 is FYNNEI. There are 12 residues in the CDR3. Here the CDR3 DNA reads TGTGCCCACGAAGCCTCTGGAAACACCATATATTTT. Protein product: CAHEASGNTIYF. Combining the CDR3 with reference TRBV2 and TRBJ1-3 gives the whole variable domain EPEVTQTPSHQVTQMGQEVILRCVPISNHLYFYWYRQILGQKVEFLVSFYNNEISEKSEIFDDQFSVERPDGSNFTLKIRSTKLEDSAMYFCAHEASGNTIYFGEGSWLTVV.

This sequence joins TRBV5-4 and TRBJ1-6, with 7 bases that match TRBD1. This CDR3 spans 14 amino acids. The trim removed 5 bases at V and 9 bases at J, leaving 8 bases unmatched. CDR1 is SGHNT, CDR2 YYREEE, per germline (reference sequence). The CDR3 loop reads CASSSGTDGSPLHF. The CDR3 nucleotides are TGTGCCAGCAGTTCCGGGACAGATGGTTCACCCCTCCACTTT.

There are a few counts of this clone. The CDR3 DNA reads as TGTGCCAGTATCCTATCGACAGCCTCCTTTAACTATGGCTACACCTTC. This gives the protein CASILSTASFNYGYTF. The chain couples TRBV19 to TRBJ1-2; D may be TRBD1 (5 bases). Germline V gives CDR1 LNHDA, CDR2 SQIVND (reference sequence). Trimming shortened V by 7 bases and J by 1 base, and 19 bases separated the two germline ends. The CDR3 loop spans 16 amino acids.

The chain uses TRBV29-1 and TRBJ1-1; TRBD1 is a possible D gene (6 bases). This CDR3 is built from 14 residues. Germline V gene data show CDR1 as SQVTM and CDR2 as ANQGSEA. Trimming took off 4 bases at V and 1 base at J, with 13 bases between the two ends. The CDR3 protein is CSVGKRGRNTEAFF. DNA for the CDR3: TGCAGCGTTGGAAAGAGGGGGAGGAACACTGAAGCTTTCTTT.

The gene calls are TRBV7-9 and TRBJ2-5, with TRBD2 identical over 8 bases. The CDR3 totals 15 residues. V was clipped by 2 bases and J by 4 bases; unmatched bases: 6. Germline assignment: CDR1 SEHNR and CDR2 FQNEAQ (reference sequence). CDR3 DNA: TGTGCCAGCAGCTTAATAGCGGGGTTTGCAGAGACCCAGTACTTC. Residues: CASSLIAGFAETQYF.

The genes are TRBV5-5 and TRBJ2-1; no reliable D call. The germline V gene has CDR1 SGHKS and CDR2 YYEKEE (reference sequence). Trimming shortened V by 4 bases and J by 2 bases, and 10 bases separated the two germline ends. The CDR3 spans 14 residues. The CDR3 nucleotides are TGTGCCAGCAGCCCACGGGTCCCCTACAATGAGCAGTTCTTC. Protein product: CASSPRVPYNEQFF.

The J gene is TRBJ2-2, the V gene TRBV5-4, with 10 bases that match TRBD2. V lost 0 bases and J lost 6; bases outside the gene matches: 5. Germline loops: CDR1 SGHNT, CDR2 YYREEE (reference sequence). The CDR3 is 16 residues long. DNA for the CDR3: TGTGCCAGCAGCTTGGCGGGACTAGCGCGCGCCGGGGAGCTGTTTTTT. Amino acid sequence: CASSLAGLARAGELFF.